This TCR beta chain was observed in a study of blood T cells in healthy people across ages. Whole-study findings and limits: Observed TCR beta diversity per million T cells went down as age went up. This fall followed a roughly linear course with age. PBMC samples, being unsorted, prevented any conclusive comparison of naive and antigen-experienced cells. Naive T cell percentage showed a strong correlation with the diversity of TCR beta.

Combining a sample-barcoded 5' primer with a J-beta primer mix, a second PCR ran for roughly 7 to 12 cycles. TCRdb used MiXCR to reprocess the 5' RACE reads, holding one entry per CDR3 protein. The sample gives about 1,500,000 distinct CDR3 sequences, over 25% of which show up once; 7.7% is in the top ten. Note on this clonotype: The antigen remains undetermined. This clone may be a read error of a much larger clone one base away.

Germline V gene sequence: CDR1 KGHDR, CDR2 SFDVKD. The CDR3 covers 15 residues. Sequenced: blood. This TCR was recovered from a woman aged 30 to 39 in good health. The gene calls are TRBV24-1 and TRBJ2-1; 11 positions match TRBD1. This CDR3 reads CAASDAGTGGNEQFF. CDR3 sequence (DNA): TGTGCCGCCAGTGATGCCGGGACAGGGGGCAATGAGCAGTTCTTC.